Each of the 2 T cell receptor beta chains below was sequenced from the same sample in a study of T-cell memory formation after mild COVID-19. TCRdb independently ran MiXCR on the 5' RACE reads; one entry per CDR3 protein. The table includes under 200,000 distinct CDR3 sequences, about an eighth detected once. What was sequenced was PBMCs or a T cell subset sorted from them (not recorded which). The receptors here all came from a young man who had mild COVID-19 (a few samples of this study predate the infection). Cell type and time point are not known.

The CDR3 DNA sequence: TGTGCCAGCAGCCAAGGACAGCTTAACTATGGCTACACCTTC. Translated: CASSQGQLNYGYTF. The J gene is TRBJ1-2, the V gene TRBV16; perhaps TRBD1 as D (6 bases). CDR1 is KGHSY, CDR2 FQNENV, per germline. The length of the CDR3 is 14 residues. V was clipped by 2 bases and J by 1 base, with 8 bases between them.

J is TRBJ1-6 and V is TRBV7-2, with D perhaps TRBD1 (5 bases). The V end was cut by 3 bases, the J end by 7 bases, with 13 bases between. The length of the CDR3 is 15 residues. Per the germline V gene, CDR1 is SGHTA and CDR2 is FQGNSA. CDR3 residues: CASSFRDLGNSPLHF. CDR3 DNA sequence: TGTGCCAGCAGCTTCAGGGACCTCGGGAATTCACCCCTCCACTTT.